This record concerns one TCR beta chain sequence. Seattle participants joined during active infection and were tracked over time. This specimen belongs to a study of blood T cell repertoires in COVID-19. Study summary: T cells, B-cell-depleted T cells, or PBMCs supplied cDNA or gDNA.

The CDR3 contains 16 residues. Trimming cost V 1 base and J 4 bases; bases outside gene matches: 6. Germline V gene lookup returns CDR1 SGHTA and CDR2 FQGTGA. The authors' processing: Amplification of reference gene primers was used by the study to estimate nucleated cell counts. TCRdb's copy holds only in-frame clones and misses some; the assay was immunoSEQ multiplex PCR. The V and J calls and the clone size are those of that table, but D and trimming were determined from the DNA. The sample contains some 50,000 clones, over 90% of which appear only once. The clonotype comes from a man aged 55-75 years with COVID-19, enrolled during active disease. The sequenced material came from peripheral blood. The V call is TRBV7-3, the J call TRBJ2-2; the match to TRBD2 covers 7 bases. The CDR3 bases are TGTGCCAGCAGCTTAATGGCGGGAGATCCCACCGGGGAGCTGTTTTTT. Encoded protein: CASSLMAGDPTGELFF.